This entry lists 8 T cell receptor beta chains sequenced from one sample in a study of patients and donors after allogeneic stem cell transplantation. TCRdb re-called the RT-PCR reads with MiXCR, one entry per CDR3 protein. The sample carries about 88,000 distinct CDR3 sequences, 48% recorded once. The sequenced sample consisted of blood, either unsorted or a sorted T cell fraction (not recorded which). The receptor source for this set is a human donor who was either an allogeneic HSCT recipient or a stem cell or donor lymphocyte infusion donor (not recorded which). It is not recorded whose cells these are; they may come from a transplant donor.

This clonotype was detected only a few times. The chain has TRBV29-1 and TRBJ1-1, with a tentative D call TRBD1 (5 bases). CDR1 and CDR2 (germline): SQVTM, ANQGSEA. Trimming shortened V by 7 bases and J by 2 bases, and 14 bases separated the two germline ends. This CDR3 has 13 amino acids. CDR3 in amino acids: CSARGYFNTEAFF. As DNA, the CDR3 is TGCAGCGCCCGGGGCTACTTCAACACTGAAGCTTTCTTT. Supplemented by reference TRBV29-1 and TRBJ1-1, the full variable domain reads SAVISQKPSRDICQRGTSLTIQCQVDSQVTMMFWYRQQPGQSLTLIATANQGSEATYESGFVIDKFPISRPNLTFSTLTVSNMSPEDSSIYLCSARGYFNTEAFFGQGTRLTVV.

The J gene is TRBJ1-6, the V gene TRBV6-5; 8 bases align to TRBD1. The CDR3 covers 16 residues. V dropped 2 bases and J dropped 8; count of bases not matched to a gene: 8. Germline values: CDR1 MNHEY, CDR2 SVGAGI. CDR3 sequence reads: CASSYLGTGGDSPLHF. Here the CDR3 DNA reads TGTGCCAGCAGTTACCTCGGGACAGGCGGGGATTCACCCCTCCACTTT.

In regard to this clonotype: Sequence at one end of the junction differs from germline and may be a read error. V gene TRBV20-1 combines with J gene TRBJ1-4; tentatively, D is TRBD1 (5 bases). Germline V gene sequence: CDR1 DFQATT, CDR2 SNEGSKA (reference sequence). The CDR3 length is 14 residues. The CDR3 sequence is CSARDPGTDEKLLF. The CDR3 DNA is TGCAGTGCTAGAGATCCGGGGACCGACGAAAAACTGTTATTT.

The chain recombines TRBV10-2 with TRBJ2-3; TRBD2 aligns across 10 bases. The junction had 12 bases not matched to a gene; V was cut back by 3 bases and J by 9 bases. The germline CDR1 and CDR2 sequences are WSHSY and SAAADI. The CDR3 is made up of 16 amino acids. In DNA form, the CDR3 reads TGCGCCAGCAGTGATCTCCCAGCGGGAGGGCCTCGGACGCAGTATTTT. This translates into CASSDLPAGGPRTQYF.

The rearrangement uses TRBV29-1 and TRBJ2-1; 9 positions agree with TRBD1. The CDR3 is made up of 13 amino acids. V trimming: 5 bases; J trimming: 10 bases; junction bases outside the gene matches: 9. Per germline, CDR1 SQVTM and CDR2 ANQGSEA. The chain's CDR3 is CSVLTTGGEEQFF. The CDR3 region has the DNA TGCAGCGTTCTCACTACAGGGGGCGAAGAGCAGTTCTTC.

This rearrangement joins TRBV5-1 to TRBJ1-2; 7 bases map to TRBD1. The CDR3 is 13 residues long. After removal of 2 bases from V and 5 bases from J, the junction contained 3 bases not matched to a gene. CDR1 and CDR2 (germline): SGHRS, YFSETQ. CDR3 sequence reads: CASSFTGEYGYTF. The CDR3 DNA follows: TGCGCCAGCAGCTTCACAGGGGAGTATGGCTACACCTTC.

This clonotype has more than one count but fewer than ten. This sequence joins TRBV7-9 and TRBJ1-1; TRBD1 is a possible D gene (5 bases). Deletions cut 5 bases from V and 4 bases from J, with 14 bases between. CDR1 is SEHNR, CDR2 FQNEAQ, per germline (reference sequence). This CDR3 spans 14 amino acids. Here the CDR3 DNA reads TGTGCCAGCAGCCGTTGGACTGGGGGCACTGAAGCTTTCTTT. Its protein is CASSRWTGGTEAFF.

The V and J genes are TRBV6-5 and TRBJ2-3, with 9 bases aligning to TRBD2. The ends lost 4 bases at V and 3 bases at J; junction bases unmatched: 14. CDR1 and CDR2 (germline): MNHEY, SVGAGI. The CDR3 covers 18 residues. The CDR3 nucleotides are TGTGCCAGCAGTTCCCCCTTGACCGAGCGGGGGGAGACAGATACGCAGTATTTT. This translates into CASSSPLTERGETDTQYF.